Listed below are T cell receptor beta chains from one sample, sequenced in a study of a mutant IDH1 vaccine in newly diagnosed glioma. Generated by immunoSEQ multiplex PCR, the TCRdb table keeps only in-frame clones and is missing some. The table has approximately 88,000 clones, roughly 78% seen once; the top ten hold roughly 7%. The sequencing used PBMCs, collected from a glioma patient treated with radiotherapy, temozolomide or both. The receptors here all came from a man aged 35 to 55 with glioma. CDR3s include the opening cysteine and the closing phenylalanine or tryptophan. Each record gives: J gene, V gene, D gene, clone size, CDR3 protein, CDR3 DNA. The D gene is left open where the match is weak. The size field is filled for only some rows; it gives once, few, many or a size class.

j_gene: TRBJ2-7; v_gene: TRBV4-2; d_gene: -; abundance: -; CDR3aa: CASSQGPYTESYF; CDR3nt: TGTGCCAGCAGCCAAGGGCCCTACACGGAGAGCTACTTC
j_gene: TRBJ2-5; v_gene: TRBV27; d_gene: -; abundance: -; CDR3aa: CASSLSRDGPETQYF; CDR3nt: TGTGCCAGCAGTTTATCCCGGGACGGTCCAGAGACCCAGTACTTC
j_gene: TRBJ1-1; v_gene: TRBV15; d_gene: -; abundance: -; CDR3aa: CATSRGTNSEAFF; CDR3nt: TGTGCCACCAGCAGGGGGACTAACTCTGAAGCTTTCTTT
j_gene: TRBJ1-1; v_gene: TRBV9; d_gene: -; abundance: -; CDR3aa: CASSRGGGNTEAFF; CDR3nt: TGTGCCAGCAGCCGCGGCGGGGGAAACACTGAAGCTTTCTTT
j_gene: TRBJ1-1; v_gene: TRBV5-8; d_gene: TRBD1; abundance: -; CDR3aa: CASSRGQENTEAFF; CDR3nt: TGTGCCAGCAGCAGGGGACAGGAGAACACTGAAGCTTTCTTT
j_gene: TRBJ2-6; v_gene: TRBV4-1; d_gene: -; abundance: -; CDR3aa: CASSQDLGSGANVLTF; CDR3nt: TGCGCCAGCAGCCAAGATCTGGGCTCTGGGGCCAACGTCCTGACTTTC
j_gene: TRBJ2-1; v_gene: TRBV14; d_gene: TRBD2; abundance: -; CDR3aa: CASSLGTSGSPYNEQFF; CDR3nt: TGTGCCAGCAGTCTTGGGACTAGCGGGAGTCCCTACAATGAGCAGTTCTTC
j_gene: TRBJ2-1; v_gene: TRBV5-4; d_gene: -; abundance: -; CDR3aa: CASSPMGALDNEQFF; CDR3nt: TGTGCCAGCAGCCCGATGGGGGCCTTAGACAATGAGCAGTTCTTC
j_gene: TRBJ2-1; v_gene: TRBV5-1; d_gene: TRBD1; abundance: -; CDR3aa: CASSLGQAVDEQFF; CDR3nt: TGCGCCAGCAGCCTGGGACAGGCGGTCGATGAGCAGTTCTTC
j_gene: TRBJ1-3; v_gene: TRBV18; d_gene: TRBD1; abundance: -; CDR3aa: CASSLSGTGGNTGNTIYF; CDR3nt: TGTGCCAGCTCACTCTCCGGGACAGGGGGCAATACTGGAAACACCATATATTTT
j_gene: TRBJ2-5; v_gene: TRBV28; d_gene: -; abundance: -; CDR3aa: CASSWTFREGQETQYF; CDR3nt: TGTGCCAGCAGTTGGACCTTCCGAGAGGGCCAAGAGACCCAGTACTTC
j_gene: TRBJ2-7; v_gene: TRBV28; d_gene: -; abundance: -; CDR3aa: CASSSRQESYEQYF; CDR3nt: TGTGCCAGCAGTTCGCGACAGGAATCCTACGAGCAGTACTTC
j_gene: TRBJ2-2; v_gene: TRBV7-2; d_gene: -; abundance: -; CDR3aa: CASSRDTWNTGELFF; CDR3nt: TGTGCCAGCAGCCGGGACACCTGGAACACCGGGGAGCTGTTTTTT
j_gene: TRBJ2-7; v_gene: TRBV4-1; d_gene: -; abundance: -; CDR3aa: CASSQAPRTEVGYEQYF; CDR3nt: TGCGCCAGCAGCCAAGCCCCAAGGACTGAGGTGGGGTACGAGCAGTACTTC
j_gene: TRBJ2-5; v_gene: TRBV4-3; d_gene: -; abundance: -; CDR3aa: CASSQDVEETQYF; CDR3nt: TGCGCCAGCAGCCAAGATGTGGAAGAGACCCAGTACTTC
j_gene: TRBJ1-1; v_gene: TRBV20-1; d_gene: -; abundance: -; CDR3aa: CSAPGHLEAFF; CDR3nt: TGCAGTGCTCCTGGACACCTTGAAGCTTTCTTT
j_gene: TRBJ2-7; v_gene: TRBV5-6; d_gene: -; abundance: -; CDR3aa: CASSHSDEQYF; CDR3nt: TGTGCCAGCAGCCACTCGGACGAGCAGTACTTC
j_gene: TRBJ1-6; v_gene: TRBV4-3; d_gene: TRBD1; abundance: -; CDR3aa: CASSRGDRGNSPLHF; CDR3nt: TGCGCCAGCAGTCGAGGGGACAGGGGGAATTCACCCCTCCACTTT
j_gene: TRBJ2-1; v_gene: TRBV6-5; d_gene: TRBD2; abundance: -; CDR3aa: CASSYSRDPGGQFF; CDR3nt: TGTGCCAGCAGTTACTCGAGGGACCCGGGGGGGCAGTTCTTC
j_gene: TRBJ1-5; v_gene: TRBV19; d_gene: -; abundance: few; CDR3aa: CASNTGTQSLVQPQHF; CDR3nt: TGTGCCAGTAATACGGGAACTCAATCACTGGTTCAGCCCCAGCATTTT
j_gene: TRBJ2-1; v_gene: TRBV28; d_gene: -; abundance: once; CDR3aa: CASTPGVEQFF; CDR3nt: TGTGCCAGCACCCCCGGTGTAGAGCAGTTCTTC
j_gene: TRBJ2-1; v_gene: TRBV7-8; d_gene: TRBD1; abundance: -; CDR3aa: CASSLASDRGEQFF; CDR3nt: TGTGCCAGCAGCTTAGCCTCTGACAGGGGTGAGCAGTTCTTC
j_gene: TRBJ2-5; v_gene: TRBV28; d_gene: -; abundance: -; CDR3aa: CASSFPSQETQYF; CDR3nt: TGTGCCAGCAGTTTTCCTAGTCAAGAGACCCAGTACTTC
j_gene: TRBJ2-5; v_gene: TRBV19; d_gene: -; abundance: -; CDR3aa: CASSIDLEETQYF; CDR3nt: TGTGCCAGTAGTATAGATCTGGAGGAGACCCAGTACTTC
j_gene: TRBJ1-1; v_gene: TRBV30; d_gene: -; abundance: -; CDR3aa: CAWSPKTVMNTEAFF; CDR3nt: TGTGCCTGGAGTCCGAAGACAGTTATGAACACTGAAGCTTTCTTT
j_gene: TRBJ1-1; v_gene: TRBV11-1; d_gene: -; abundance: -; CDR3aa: CASSFRSDREAFF; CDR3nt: TGTGCCAGCAGCTTTCGTAGCGACAGGGAAGCTTTCTTT
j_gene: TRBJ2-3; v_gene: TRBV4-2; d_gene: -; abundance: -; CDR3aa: CASRTRGWGAHTDTQYF; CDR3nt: TGTGCCAGCAGAACTCGGGGGTGGGGGGCCCACACAGATACGCAGTATTTT
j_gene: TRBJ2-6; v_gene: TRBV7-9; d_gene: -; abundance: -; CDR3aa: CASSTTTVSGANVLTF; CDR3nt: TGTGCCAGCAGCACCACGACCGTCTCTGGGGCCAACGTCCTGACTTTC
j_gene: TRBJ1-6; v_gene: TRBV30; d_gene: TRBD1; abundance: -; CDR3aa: CAWSLGQGNSPLHF; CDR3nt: TGTGCCTGGAGTTTGGGACAGGGGAATTCACCCCTCCACTTT
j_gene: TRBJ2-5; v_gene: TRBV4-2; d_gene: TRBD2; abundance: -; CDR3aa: CASSQLSSGGAGVQETQYF; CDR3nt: TGTGCCAGCAGCCAACTTTCTAGCGGGGGGGCCGGGGTACAGGAGACCCAGTACTTC
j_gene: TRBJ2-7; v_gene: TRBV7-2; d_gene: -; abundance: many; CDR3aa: CASSLVRAEQYF; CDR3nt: TGTGCCAGCAGCTTAGTAAGGGCCGAGCAGTACTTC
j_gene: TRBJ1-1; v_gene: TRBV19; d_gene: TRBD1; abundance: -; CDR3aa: CASIPDRGYVVTEAFF; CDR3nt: TGTGCCAGTATTCCGGACAGGGGTTATGTGGTCACTGAAGCTTTCTTT
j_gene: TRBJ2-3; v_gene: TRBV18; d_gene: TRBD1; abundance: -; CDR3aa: CASSPRGGASTDTQYF; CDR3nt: TGTGCCAGCTCACCAAGAGGGGGCGCGAGCACAGATACGCAGTATTTT
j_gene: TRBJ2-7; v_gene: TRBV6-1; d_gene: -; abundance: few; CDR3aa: CASSHISEGAEQYF; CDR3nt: TGTGCCAGCAGTCACATCTCTGAAGGGGCCGAGCAGTACTTC
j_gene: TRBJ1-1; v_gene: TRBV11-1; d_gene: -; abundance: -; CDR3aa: CASQSGVGGAFF; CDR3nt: TGTGCCAGCCAGTCCGGGGTAGGGGGAGCTTTCTTT
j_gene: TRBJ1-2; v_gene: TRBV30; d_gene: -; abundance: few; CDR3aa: CAWRGQSGYGYTF; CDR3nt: TGTGCCTGGAGGGGCCAAAGCGGATATGGCTACACCTTC
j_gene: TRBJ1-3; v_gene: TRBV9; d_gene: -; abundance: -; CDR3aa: CASSVDSGNTIYF; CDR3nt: TGTGCCAGCAGCGTAGACTCTGGAAACACCATATATTTT
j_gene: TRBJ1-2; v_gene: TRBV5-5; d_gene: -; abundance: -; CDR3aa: CASSETGDPQGNYGYTF; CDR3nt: TGTGCCAGCAGCGAAACCGGGGACCCCCAAGGGAACTATGGCTACACCTTC
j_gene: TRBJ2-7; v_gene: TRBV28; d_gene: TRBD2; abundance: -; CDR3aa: CASKMGGVGGEQYF; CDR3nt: TGTGCCAGCAAAATGGGAGGGGTCGGAGGCGAGCAGTACTTC
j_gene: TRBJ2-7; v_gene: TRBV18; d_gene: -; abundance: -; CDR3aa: CASSPLLQGPYEQYF; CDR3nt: TGTGCCAGCTCACCACTCCTGCAGGGGCCCTACGAGCAGTACTTC
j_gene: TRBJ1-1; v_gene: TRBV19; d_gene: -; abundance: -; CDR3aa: CASSRRSLNTEAFF; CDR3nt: TGTGCCAGTAGTAGGAGGTCGTTGAACACTGAAGCTTTCTTT
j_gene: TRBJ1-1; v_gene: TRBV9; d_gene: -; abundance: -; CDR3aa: CASSVALLNTEAFF; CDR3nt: TGTGCCAGCAGCGTAGCACTATTGAACACTGAAGCTTTCTTT
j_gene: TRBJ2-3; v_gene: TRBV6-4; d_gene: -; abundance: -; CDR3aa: CASSEVGGDTQYF; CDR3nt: TGTGCCAGCAGTGAGGTAGGAGGGGATACGCAGTATTTT